This section outlines one TCR beta chain sequence together with its context. The clone's antigen remains unknown. No much larger clone exists at a distance of one base, and base qualities are not known. Per the germline V gene, SGHRS is the CDR1 and YFSETQ is the CDR2. V loses 6 bases at its end and J loses 7 bases; junction bases beyond the gene matches: 12. The CDR3 spans 14 residues, from the cysteine through the phenylalanine. The retained sequence is limited to the CDR3, 42 bases, with the frame set at the first base. The library was built by means of the immunoSEQ multiplex PCR assay. Entries here come from immuneACCESS through TCRdb and include only in-frame sequences with V and J called. Some clones fail to appear in such tables; in the studies checked, an unresolved V gene covers under half of the shortfall, and the cause of the remainder is unknown. The sample has over 85,000 clones on record, 85% to 90% of them singletons. Of the sample, roughly 4% is held by the ten largest clones.

This sample is drawn from a study of control samples from healthy donors and cancer patients (dated by TCRdb to about 2020). This TCR was recovered from a woman aged 55-69 years with lung cancer. The rearranged segments are TRBV5-1 and TRBJ2-7, with TRBD1 matching 8 junction bases. Sequenced material: PBMCs. The CDR3 here reads CASKTPQGAGEQYF. The nucleotide sequence is TGCGCCAGCAAAACGCCCCAGGGGGCGGGAGAGCAGTACTTC.